What follows is one T cell receptor (beta chain) and its context. Repertoires were generated with immunoSEQ multiplex PCR, while TCRdb's copy carries only in-frame clones and drops some. The sample has about 360,000 clones; 86% are singletons. This CDR3 is built from 15 residues. Germline CDR1 is MNHEY and CDR2 is SVGAGI. V dropped 4 bases and J dropped 7 bases, with 20 bases sitting between them. The data were taken from a study of blood T cell repertoires in COVID-19. Study context: Samples taken during acute and convalescent COVID-19 were collected in the United States, Italy and Spain. PBMCs, B-cell-depleted T cells, or T cells were the source of the cDNA or gDNA that made up the material.

This clonotype was obtained from a woman aged 55-69 years with COVID-19, enrolled during active disease. Specimen: peripheral blood. The chain employs TRBV6-5 and TRBJ2-7, with D perhaps matching TRBD2 (6 bases). CDR3 DNA sequence: TGTGCCAGCAGTTTCGACCCAAGCGGGCTAAAGGAGCAGTACTTC. Its translation: CASSFDPSGLKEQYF.